This TCR beta chain was obtained from a study (dated by TCRdb to between 2015 and 2016). Libraries came from RT-PCR. This sample was sequenced with an Illumina MiSeq. TCRdb cleaned the public reads at Q25 with fastp, built clones with MiXCR and kept in-frame beta chains. For every CDR3 protein sequence, its rows merge into one entry that carries the most common genes and DNA. The sample table records 550,000 to 750,000 distinct CDR3 sequences; approximately 15% of these occur just once. Roughly 4% of the sample goes to the ten largest clones. The sample holds a few counts of this clonotype. Its antigen remains unidentified. No base-level quality is on record; no much larger clone is a single base apart. This TCR was sampled from a female donor in good health, serving as a healthy control. Sequencing input: memory CD4+ T cells from blood.

The nucleotides read TGTGCCAGCAGCCCCAGATTACTAGCGGCAGGACTGGAGCAGTTCTTC. Its translation is CASSPRLLAAGLEQFF. The chain couples TRBV7-2 to TRBJ2-1; 8 bases in between match TRBD2. Its CDR3 holds 16 amino acids, cysteine through phenylalanine. Of all the DNA, just the CDR3 is kept, 48 bases in frame from base 1. For this chain, trimming is 5 bases at the V end and 10 bases at the J end, and the number of junction bases without a gene match is 16. CDR1 and CDR2 were assigned from the germline V gene as SGHTA and FQGNSA.